Included here is one TCR beta chain sequence, with context. The Seattle patients, enrolled during active infection, were followed longitudinally. In the original workflow: Amplification of reference gene primers provided the estimated nucleated cell counts. Clones were read by immunoSEQ multiplex PCR, and TCRdb kept only the in-frame ones, dropping some. V, J and clone size were drawn from that table, and D and trimming were deduced from the DNA. The repertoire includes roughly 260,000 clones, around 92% of them detected once, and around 2.6% sits in the top ten. The entry originates in a study of blood T cell repertoires in COVID-19. On the study more broadly: Both acute and convalescent COVID-19 samples were obtained from the United States, Italy and Spain. PBMCs, B-cell-depleted T cells, or T cells provided the cDNA or gDNA that made up the material.

CDR3 length equals 13 residues. The germline CDR1 and CDR2 sequences are SQVTM and ANQGSEA. V was trimmed by 4 bases and J by 5 bases, leaving 12 bases between them. The V gene is TRBV29-1, the J gene TRBJ2-1; weak D call: TRBD2 (5 bases). Sequenced material: peripheral blood. The TCR originated in a person under 35 with COVID-19, enrolled during active disease. CDR3 protein: CSVAGLANNEQFF. The DNA of the CDR3 is TGCAGCGTTGCAGGACTCGCCAACAATGAGCAGTTCTTC.